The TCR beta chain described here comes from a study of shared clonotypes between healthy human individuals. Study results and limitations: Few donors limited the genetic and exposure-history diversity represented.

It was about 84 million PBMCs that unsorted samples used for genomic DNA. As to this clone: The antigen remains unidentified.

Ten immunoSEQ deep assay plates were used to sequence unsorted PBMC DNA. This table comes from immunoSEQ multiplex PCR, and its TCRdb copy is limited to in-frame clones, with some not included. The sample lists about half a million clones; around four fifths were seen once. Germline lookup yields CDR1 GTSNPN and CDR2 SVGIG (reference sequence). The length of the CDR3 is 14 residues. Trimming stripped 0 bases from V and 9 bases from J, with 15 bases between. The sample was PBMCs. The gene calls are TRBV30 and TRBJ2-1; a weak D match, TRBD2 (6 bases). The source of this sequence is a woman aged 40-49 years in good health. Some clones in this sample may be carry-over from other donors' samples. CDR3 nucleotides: TGTGCCTGGAGTGTACTAGCAGCCCGCGGTGAGCAGTTCTTC. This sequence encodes CAWSVLAARGEQFF.